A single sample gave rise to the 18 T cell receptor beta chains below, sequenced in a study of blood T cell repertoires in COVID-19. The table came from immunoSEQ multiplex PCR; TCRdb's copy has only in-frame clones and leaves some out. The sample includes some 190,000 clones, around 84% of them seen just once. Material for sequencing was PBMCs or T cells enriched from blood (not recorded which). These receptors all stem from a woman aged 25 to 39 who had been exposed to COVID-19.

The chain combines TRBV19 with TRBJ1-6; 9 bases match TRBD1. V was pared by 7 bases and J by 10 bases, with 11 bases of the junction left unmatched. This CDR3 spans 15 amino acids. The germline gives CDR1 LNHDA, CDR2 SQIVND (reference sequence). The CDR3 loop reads CASTPGQGPNSPLHF. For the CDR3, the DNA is TGTGCCAGTACCCCCGGACAGGGGCCAAACTCACCCCTCCACTTT.

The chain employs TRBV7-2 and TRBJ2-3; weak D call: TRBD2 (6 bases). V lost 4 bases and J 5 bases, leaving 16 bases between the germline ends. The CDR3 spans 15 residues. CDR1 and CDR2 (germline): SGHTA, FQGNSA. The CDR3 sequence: CASSSTGVEGDTQYF. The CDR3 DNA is TGTGCCAGCAGCTCAACGGGGGTCGAGGGAGATACGCAGTATTTT.

The CDR3, as DNA: TGTGCCAGCAGCGTAGTGACTAGCAACACCGGGGAGCTGTTTTTT. Its translation: CASSVVTSNTGELFF. This chain connects TRBV9 to TRBJ2-2; 7 bases agree with TRBD2. The junction had 1 base not matched to a gene; V was cut back by 0 bases and J by 2 bases. This CDR3 region has 15 residues. CDR1 and CDR2 (germline): SGDLS, YYNGEE.

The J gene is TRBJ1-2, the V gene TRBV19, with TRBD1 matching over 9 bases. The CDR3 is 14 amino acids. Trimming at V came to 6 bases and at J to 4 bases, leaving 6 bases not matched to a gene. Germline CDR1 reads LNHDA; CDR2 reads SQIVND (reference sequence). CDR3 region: CASSTGQGGYGYTF. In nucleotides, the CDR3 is TGTGCCAGTAGCACGGGACAGGGCGGCTATGGCTACACCTTC.

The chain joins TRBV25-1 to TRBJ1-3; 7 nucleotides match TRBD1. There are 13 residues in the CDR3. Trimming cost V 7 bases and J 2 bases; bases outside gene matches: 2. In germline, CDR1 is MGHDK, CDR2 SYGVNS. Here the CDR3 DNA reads TGTGCCAGCAAAGACAGGGCTGGAAACACCATATATTTT. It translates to CASKDRAGNTIYF.

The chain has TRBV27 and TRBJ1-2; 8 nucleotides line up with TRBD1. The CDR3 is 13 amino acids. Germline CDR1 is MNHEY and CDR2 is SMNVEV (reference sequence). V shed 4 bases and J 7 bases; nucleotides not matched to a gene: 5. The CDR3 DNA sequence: TGTGCCAGCAGTTCCATGCAGGGGGCTGGCTACACCTTC. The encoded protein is CASSSMQGAGYTF.

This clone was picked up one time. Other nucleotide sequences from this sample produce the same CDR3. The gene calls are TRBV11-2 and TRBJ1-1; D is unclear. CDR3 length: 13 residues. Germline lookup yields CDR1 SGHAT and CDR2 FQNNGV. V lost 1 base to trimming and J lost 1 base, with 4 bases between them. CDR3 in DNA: TGTGCCAGCAGCTTAGGGCAGAACACTGAAGCTTTCTTT. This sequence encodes CASSLGQNTEAFF.

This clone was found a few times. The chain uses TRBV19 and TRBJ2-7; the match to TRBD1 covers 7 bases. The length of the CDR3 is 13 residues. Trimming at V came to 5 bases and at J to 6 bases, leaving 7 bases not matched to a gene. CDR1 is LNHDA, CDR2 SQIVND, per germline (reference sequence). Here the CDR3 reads CASSATGSREQYF. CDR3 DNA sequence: TGTGCCAGTAGTGCGACAGGGAGTCGCGAGCAGTACTTC.

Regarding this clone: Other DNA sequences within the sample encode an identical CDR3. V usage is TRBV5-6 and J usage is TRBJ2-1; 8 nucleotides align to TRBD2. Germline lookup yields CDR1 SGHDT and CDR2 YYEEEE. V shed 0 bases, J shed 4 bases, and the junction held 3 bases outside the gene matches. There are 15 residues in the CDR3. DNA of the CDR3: TGTGCCAGCAGCTTGGGCAGCGGGGGATACAATGAGCAGTTCTTC. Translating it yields CASSLGSGGYNEQFF.

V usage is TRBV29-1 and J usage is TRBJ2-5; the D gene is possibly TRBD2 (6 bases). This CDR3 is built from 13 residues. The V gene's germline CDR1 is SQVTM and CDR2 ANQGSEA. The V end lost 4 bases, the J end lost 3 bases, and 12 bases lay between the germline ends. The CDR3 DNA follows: TGCAGCGTTGTGGGGGGTTGGGAAGAGACCCAGTACTTC. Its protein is CSVVGGWEETQYF.

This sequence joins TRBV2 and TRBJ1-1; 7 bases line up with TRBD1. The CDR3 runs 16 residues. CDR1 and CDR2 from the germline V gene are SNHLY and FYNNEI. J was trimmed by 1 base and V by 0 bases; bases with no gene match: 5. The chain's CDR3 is CASSEALTGRNTEAFF. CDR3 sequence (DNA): TGTGCCAGCAGTGAAGCTCTGACAGGGAGGAACACTGAAGCTTTCTTT.

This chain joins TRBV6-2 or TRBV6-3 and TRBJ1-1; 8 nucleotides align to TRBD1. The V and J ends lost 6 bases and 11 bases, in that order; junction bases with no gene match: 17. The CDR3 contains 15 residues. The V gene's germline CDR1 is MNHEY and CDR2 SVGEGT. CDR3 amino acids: CASSKPRDRQFWAFF. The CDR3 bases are TGTGCCAGCAGCAAACCGAGGGACAGGCAATTTTGGGCTTTCTTT.

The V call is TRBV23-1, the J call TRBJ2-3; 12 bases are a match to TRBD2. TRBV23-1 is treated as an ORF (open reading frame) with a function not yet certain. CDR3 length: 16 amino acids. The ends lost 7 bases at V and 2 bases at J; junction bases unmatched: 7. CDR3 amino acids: CASTVTSGGFTDTQYF. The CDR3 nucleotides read TGCGCCAGCACCGTGACTAGCGGGGGATTCACAGATACGCAGTATTTT.

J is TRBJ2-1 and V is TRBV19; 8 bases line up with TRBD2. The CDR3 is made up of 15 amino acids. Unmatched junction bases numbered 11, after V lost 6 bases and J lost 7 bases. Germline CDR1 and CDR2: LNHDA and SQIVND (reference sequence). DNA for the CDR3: TGTGCCAGTAGCTCAATGGCGGGGGGTCTAAATGAGCAGTTCTTC. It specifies CASSSMAGGLNEQFF.

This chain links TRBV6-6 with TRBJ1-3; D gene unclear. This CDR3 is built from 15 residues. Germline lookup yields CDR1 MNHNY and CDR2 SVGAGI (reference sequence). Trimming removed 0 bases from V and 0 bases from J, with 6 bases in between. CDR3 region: CASSYSSGSGNTIYF. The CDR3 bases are TGTGCCAGCAGTTACTCGAGCGGCTCTGGAAACACCATATATTTT.

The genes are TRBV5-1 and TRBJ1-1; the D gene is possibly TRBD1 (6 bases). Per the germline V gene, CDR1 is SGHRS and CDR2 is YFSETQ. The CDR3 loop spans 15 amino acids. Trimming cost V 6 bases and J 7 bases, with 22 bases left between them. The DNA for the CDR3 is TGCGCCAGCAATTGGGGACCAGGGGCTACGGGTGAAGCTTTCTTT. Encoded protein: CASNWGPGATGEAFF.

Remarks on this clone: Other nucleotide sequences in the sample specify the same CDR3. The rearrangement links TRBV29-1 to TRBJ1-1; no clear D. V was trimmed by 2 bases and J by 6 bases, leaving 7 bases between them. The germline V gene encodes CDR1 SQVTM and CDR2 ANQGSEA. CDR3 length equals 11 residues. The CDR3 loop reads CSVERGAEAFF. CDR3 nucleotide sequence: TGCAGCGTTGAACGGGGAGCTGAAGCTTTCTTT.

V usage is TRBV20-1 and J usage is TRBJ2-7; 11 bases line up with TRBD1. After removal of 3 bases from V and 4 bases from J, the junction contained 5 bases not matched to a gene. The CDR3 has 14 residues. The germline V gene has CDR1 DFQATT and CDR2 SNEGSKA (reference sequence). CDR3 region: CSASPGQGGYEQYF. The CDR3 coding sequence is TGCAGTGCTAGTCCGGGACAGGGGGGATACGAGCAGTACTTC.